The clone carrying this T cell receptor beta chain was seen once. The antigen remains undetermined. Just one base apart from a much larger clone, this may be a read error. The data were produced by immunoSEQ multiplex PCR, yet TCRdb's version contains in-frame clones alone and is incomplete. The sample carries 25,000 to 35,000 clones, over 75% recorded once. The data stem from a study of Tregs in tolerant kidney transplant recipients. Study as a whole: CD4+CD25+CD127- cells came from approximately three-day belatacept mixed lymphocyte reactions, some with roughly five-day graft donor restimulation. General study results and limits: Activated donor B cell expansion appeared to reveal the most relevant donor-specific TCRbeta repertoire. Few patients were studied, so findings need validation in larger groups. This study did not directly address biological reproducibility.

Trimming took 1 base from V and 3 from J, leaving 3 bases between them. The CDR3 loop spans 13 amino acids. Looked up from germline, CDR1 is SEHNR and CDR2 is FQNEAQ (reference sequence). V usage is TRBV7-9 and J usage is TRBJ2-2, with D unresolved. The receptor comes from a human donor in good health. The sample comprised Tregs from blood cultured with allogeneic cells. The chain's CDR3 is CASSLGDTGELFF. CDR3 in DNA: TGTGCCAGCAGCTTAGGGGACACCGGGGAGCTGTTTTTT. The full variable domain, with the rest looked up from reference TRBV7-9 and TRBJ2-2, is DTGVSQNPRHKITKRGQNVTFRCDPISEHNRLYWYRQTLGQGPEFLTYFQNEAQLEKSRLLSDRFSAERPKGSFSTLEIQRTEQGDSAMYLCASSLGDTGELFFGEGSRLTVL.